This T cell receptor (beta chain) was captured by sequencing in a study of T cells of healthy individuals. Trimming shortened V by 3 bases and J by 7 bases, and 9 bases separated the two germline ends. This CDR3 is built from 13 residues. Germline values: CDR1 SEHNR, CDR2 FQNEAQ (reference sequence). This clonotype was recorded at least ten times. TCRdb ran MiXCR on the 5' RACE reads and lists one entry per CDR3 protein. Of 53,000 or so distinct CDR3 sequences listed, 14% to 15% are singletons. The clonotype originates from a human donor in good health. The V call is TRBV7-9, the J call TRBJ1-4; D is possibly TRBD1 (5 bases). CDR3 sequence: CASSLSGSEKLFF. In DNA, the CDR3 is TGTGCCAGCAGCTTGTCAGGGTCTGAAAAACTGTTTTTT.